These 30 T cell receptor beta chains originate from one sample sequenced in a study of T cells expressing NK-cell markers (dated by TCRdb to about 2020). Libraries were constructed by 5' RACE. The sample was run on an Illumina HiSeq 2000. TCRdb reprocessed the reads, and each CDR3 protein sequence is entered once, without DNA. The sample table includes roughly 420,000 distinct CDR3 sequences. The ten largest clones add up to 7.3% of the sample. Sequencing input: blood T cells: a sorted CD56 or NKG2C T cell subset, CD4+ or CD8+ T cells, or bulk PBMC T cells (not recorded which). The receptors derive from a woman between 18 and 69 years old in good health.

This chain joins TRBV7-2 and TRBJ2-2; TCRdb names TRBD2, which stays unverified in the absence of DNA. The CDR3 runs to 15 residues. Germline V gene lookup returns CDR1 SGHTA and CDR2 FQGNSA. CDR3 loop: CASSPESGGSGELFF. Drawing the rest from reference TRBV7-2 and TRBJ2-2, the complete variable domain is GAGVSQSPSNKVTEKGKDVELRCDPISGHTALYWYRQSLGQGLEFLIYFQGNSAPDKSGLPSDRFSAERTGGSVSTLTIQRTQQEDSAVYLCASSPESGGSGELFFGEGSRLTVL.

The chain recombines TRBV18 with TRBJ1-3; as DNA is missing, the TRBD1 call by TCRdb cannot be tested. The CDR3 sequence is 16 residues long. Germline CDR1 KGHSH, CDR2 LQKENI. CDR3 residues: CASSPVLSGQQISIYF.

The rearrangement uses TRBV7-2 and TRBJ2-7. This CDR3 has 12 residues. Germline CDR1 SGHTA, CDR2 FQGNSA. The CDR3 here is CASSPYSDEQYF.

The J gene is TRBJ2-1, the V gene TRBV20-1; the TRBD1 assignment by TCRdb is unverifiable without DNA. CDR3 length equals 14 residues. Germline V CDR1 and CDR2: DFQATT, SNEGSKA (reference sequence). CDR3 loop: CSAPTAGAANEQFF.

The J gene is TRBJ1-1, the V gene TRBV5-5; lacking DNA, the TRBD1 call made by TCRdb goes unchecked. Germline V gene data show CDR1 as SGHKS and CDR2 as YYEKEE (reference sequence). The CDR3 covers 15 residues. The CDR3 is CASSPPGTGGTEAFF.

CDR3: CSAARRVHSYNEQFF. The rearrangement uses TRBV20-1 and TRBJ2-1. The germline V gene encodes CDR1 DFQATT and CDR2 SNEGSKA (reference sequence). CDR3 length equals 15 residues.

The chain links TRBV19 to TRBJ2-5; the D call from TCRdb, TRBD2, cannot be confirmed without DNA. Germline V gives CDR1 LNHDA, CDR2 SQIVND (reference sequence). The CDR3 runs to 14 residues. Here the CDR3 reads CASTGEGLRETQYF.

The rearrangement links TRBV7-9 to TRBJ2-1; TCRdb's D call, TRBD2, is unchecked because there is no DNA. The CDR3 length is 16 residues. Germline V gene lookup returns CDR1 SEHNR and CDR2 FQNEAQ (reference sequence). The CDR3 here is CASRTFVGGVGNEQFF. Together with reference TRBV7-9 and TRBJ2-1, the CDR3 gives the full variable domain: DTGVSQNPRHKITKRGQNVTFRCDPISEHNRLYWYRQTLGQGPEFLTYFQNEAQLEKSRLLSDRFSAERPKGSFSTLEIQRTEQGDSAMYLCASRTFVGGVGNEQFFGPGTRLTVL.

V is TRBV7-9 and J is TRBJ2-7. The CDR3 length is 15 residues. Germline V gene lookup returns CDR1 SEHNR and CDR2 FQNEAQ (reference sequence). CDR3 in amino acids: CASSLSRVSSYEQYF.

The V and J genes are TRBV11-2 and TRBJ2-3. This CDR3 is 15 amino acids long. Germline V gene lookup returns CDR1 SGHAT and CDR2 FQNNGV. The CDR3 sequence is CASSLTGYRTDTQYF. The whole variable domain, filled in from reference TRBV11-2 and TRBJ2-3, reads EAGVAQSPRYKIIEKRQSVAFWCNPISGHATLYWYQQILGQGPKLLIQFQNNGVVDDSQLPKDRFSAERLKGVDSTLKIQPAKLEDSAVYLCASSLTGYRTDTQYFGPGTRLTVL.

CDR3 residues: CASRWGPPGEQFF. The V gene is TRBV12-3 or TRBV12-4, the J gene TRBJ2-1; the D call from TCRdb, TRBD1, cannot be confirmed without DNA. The CDR3 covers 13 residues.

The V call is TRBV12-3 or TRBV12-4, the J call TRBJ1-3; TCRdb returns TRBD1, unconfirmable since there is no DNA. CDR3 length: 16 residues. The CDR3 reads CASSLRQGAPGNTIYF.

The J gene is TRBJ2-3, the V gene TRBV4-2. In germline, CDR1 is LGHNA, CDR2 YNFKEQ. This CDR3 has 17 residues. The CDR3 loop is CASSQDGNILSTDTQYF.

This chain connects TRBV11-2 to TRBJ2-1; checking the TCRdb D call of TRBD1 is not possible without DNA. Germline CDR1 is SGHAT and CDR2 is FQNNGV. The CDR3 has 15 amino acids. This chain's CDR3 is CASSLRGTGYNEQFF. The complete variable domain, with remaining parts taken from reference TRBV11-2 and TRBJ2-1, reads EAGVAQSPRYKIIEKRQSVAFWCNPISGHATLYWYQQILGQGPKLLIQFQNNGVVDDSQLPKDRFSAERLKGVDSTLKIQPAKLEDSAVYLCASSLRGTGYNEQFFGPGTRLTVL.

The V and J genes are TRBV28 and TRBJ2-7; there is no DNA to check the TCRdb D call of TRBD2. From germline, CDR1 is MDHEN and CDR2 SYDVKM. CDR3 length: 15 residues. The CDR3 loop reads CASSAGTSVSYEQYF.

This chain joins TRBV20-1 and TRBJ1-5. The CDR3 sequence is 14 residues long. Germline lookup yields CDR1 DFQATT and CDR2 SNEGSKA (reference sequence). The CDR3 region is CSARDRSSNQPQHF.

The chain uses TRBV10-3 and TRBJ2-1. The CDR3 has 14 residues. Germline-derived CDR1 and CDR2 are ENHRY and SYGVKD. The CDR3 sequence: CAISKGLIDNEQFF.

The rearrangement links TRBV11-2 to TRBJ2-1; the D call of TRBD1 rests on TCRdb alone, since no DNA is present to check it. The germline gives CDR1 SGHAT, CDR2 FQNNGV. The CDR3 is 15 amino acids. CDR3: CASSPPGRSYNEQFF.

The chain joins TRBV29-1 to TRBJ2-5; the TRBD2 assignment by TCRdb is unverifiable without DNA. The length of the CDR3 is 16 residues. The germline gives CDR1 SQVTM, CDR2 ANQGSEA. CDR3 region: CSVGRVAGLEQETQYF.

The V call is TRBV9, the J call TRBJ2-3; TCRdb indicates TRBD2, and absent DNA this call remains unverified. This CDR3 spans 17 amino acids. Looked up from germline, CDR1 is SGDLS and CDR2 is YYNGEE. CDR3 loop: CASSVELAGAPQDTQYF. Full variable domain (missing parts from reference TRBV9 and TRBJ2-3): DSGVTQTPKHLITATGQRVTLRCSPRSGDLSVYWYQQSLDQGLQFLIQYYNGEERAKGNILERFSAQQFPDLHSELNLSSLELGDSALYFCASSVELAGAPQDTQYFGPGTRLTVL.

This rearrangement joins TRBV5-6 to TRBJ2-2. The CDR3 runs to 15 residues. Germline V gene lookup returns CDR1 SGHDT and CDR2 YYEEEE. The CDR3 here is CASSLVRENTGELFF.

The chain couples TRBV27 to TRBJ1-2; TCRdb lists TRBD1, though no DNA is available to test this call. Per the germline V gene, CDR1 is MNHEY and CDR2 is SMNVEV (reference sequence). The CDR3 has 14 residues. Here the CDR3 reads CASSLLSGSNGYTF.

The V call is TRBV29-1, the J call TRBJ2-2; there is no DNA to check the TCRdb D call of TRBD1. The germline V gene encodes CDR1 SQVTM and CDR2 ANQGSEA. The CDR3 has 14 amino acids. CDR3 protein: CSVLWGALDGELFF.

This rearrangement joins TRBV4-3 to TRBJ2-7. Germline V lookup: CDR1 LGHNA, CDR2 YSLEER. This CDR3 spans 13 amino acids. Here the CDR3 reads CASSESVYYEQYF.

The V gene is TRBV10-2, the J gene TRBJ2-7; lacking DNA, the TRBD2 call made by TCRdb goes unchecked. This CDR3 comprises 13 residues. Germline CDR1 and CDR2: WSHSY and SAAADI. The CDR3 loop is CASSEGSPYEQYF.

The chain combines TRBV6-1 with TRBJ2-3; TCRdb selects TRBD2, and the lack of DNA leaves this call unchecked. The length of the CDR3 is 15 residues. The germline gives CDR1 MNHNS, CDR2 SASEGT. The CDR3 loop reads CASTPGPLFTDTQYF.

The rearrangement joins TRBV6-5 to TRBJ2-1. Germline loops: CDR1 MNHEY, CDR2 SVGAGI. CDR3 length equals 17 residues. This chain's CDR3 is CASSYNPQRHSYNEQFF.

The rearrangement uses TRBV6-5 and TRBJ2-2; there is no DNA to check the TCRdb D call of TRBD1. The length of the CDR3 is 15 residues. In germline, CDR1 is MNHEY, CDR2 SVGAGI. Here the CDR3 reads CASSWSRGFSGELFF.

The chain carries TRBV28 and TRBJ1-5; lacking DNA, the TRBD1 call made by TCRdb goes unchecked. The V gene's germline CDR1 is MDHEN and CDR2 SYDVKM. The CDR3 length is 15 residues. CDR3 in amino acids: CASSPGQQGPQPQHF. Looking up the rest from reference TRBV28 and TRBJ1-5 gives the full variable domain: DVKVTQSSRYLVKRTGEKVFLECVQDMDHENMFWYRQDPGLGLRLIYFSYDVKMKEKGDIPEGYSVSREKKERFSLILESASTNQTSMYLCASSPGQQGPQPQHFGDGTRLSIL.

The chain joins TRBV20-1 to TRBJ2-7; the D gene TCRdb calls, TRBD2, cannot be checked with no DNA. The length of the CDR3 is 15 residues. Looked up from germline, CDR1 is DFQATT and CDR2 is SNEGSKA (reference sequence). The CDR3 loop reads CSARDRVAGRDEQYF.